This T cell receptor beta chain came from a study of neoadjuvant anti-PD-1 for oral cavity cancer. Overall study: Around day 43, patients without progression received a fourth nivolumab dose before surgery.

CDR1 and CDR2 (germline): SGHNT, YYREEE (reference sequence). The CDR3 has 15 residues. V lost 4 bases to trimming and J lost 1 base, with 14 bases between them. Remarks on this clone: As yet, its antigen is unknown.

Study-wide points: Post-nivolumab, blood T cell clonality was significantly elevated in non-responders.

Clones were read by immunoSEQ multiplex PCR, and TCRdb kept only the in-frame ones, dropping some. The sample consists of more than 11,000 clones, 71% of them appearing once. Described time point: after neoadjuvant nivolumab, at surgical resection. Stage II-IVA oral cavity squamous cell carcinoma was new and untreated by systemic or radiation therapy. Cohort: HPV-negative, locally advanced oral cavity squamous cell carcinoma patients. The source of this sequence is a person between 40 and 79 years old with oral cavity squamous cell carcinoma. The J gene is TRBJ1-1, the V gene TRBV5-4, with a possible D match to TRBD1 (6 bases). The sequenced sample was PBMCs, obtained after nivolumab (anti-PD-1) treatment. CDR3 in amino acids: CASSRHPGANTEAFF. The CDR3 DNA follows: TGTGCCAGCAGCCGCCATCCGGGGGCGAACACTGAAGCTTTCTTT.